This T cell receptor (beta chain) was observed in a study of CD4+ T cells in melanoma. Clones were sequenced by immunoSEQ multiplex PCR, and TCRdb holds only the in-frame ones, with some missing. The repertoire holds 90,000 to 130,000 clones, with approximately 92% as singletons. For this clone: What it recognizes is unknown.

Per germline, CDR1 SEHNR and CDR2 FQNEAQ (reference sequence). CDR3 length: 13 residues. The germline V and J ends were trimmed by 3 bases and 5 bases, with 7 bases remaining between them. Study-wide points: Neoantigen-specific CD4+ T cells in melanoma reportedly had diverse differentiation states. CD8+ T cell, macrophage and B cell function reportedly correlated with neoantigen-specific CD4+ T cells.

Material: peripheral blood. The TCR comes from a human donor with melanoma. V usage is TRBV7-9 and J usage is TRBJ2-2; D might be TRBD2 (5 bases). The CDR3 reads CASSLRETGELFF. The CDR3 bases are TGTGCCAGCAGCTTGAGGGAAACCGGGGAGCTGTTTTTT. Complete variable domain (other parts from reference TRBV7-9 and TRBJ2-2): DTGVSQNPRHKITKRGQNVTFRCDPISEHNRLYWYRQTLGQGPEFLTYFQNEAQLEKSRLLSDRFSAERPKGSFSTLEIQRTEQGDSAMYLCASSLRETGELFFGEGSRLTVL.